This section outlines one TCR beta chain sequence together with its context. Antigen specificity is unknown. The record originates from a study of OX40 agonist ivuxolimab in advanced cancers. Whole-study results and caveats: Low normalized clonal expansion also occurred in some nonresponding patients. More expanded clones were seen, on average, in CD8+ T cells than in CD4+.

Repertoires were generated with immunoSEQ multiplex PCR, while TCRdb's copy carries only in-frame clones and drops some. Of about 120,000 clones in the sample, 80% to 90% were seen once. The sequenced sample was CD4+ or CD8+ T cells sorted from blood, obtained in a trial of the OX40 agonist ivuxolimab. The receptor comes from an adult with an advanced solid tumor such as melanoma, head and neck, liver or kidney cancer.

The CDR3 coding sequence is TGTGCCAGCAGCTTAAGGATTGGGCTAGCGGGGACCGAGACCCAGTACTTC. It is translated as CASSLRIGLAGTETQYF. The chain uses TRBV7-2 and TRBJ2-5; the match to TRBD2 covers 9 bases. Germline lookup yields CDR1 SGHTA and CDR2 FQGNSA. The length of the CDR3 is 17 residues. The V gene end was trimmed by 2 bases and the J gene end by 5 bases; junction bases not matched to a gene: 12. The whole variable domain, filled in from reference TRBV7-2 and TRBJ2-5, reads GAGVSQSPSNKVTEKGKDVELRCDPISGHTALYWYRQSLGQGLEFLIYFQGNSAPDKSGLPSDRFSAERTGGSVSTLTIQRTQQEDSAVYLCASSLRIGLAGTETQYFGPGTRLLVL.